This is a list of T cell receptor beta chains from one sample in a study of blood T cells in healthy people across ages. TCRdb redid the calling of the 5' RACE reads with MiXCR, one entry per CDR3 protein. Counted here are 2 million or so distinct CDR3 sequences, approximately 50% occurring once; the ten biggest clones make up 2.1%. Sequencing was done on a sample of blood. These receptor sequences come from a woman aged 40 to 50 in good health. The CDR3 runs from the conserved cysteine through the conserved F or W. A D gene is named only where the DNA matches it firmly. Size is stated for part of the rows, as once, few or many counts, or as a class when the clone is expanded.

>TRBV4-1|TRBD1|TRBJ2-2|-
TGCGCCAGCAGCCAACGGGACAGGGATGCCGGGGAGCTGTTTTTT
CASSQRDRDAGELFF
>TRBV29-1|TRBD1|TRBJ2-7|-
TGCAGCGCCGCGGGGACCCGGGACAGGGGAAACTACGAGCAGTACTTC
CSAAGTRDRGNYEQYF
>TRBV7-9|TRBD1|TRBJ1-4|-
TGTGCCAGCAGCTTAAGTCGAGGGGGCGATGAAAAACTGTTTTTT
CASSLSRGGDEKLFF
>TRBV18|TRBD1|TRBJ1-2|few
TGTGCCAGCTCACCCCAGGGGGGAGGATACTATGGCTACACCTTC
CASSPQGGGYYGYTF
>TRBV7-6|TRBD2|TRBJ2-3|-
TGTGCCAGCAGCTTAGTGCCCCCGACTAGCGGGGGCGCAACTCCCACAGATACGCAGTATTTT
CASSLVPPTSGGATPTDTQYF
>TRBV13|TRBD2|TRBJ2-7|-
TGTGCCAGCAGCGGAGGGACTAGCGGGGGCCGCCCCTACAATGAGCAGTACTTC
CASSGGTSGGRPYNEQYF
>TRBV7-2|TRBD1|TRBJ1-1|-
TGTGCCAGCAGCTTCAGGACAGGGCAGAACACTGAAGCTTTCTTT
CASSFRTGQNTEAFF
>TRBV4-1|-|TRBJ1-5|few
TGCGCCAGCAGCCCCCAGGGAGGGGTCAGTCAGCCCCAGCATTTT
CASSPQGGVSQPQHF
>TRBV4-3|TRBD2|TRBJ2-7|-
TGCGCCAGCAGCCAAGATCCAGCGGGGACCTACGAGCAGTACTTC
CASSQDPAGTYEQYF
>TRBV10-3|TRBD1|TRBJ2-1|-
TGTGCCATCAGTCGCCGGGACAGATTAAATGAGCAGTTCTTC
CAISRRDRLNEQFF
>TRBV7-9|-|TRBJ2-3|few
TGTGCCAGCAGCTTTTCGACGGGCACAGATACGCAGTATTTT
CASSFSTGTDTQYF
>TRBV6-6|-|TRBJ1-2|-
TGTGCCAGCAGTTACTCGGGGGGGCCCAATGGCTACACCTTC
CASSYSGGPNGYTF
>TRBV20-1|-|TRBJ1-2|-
TGCAGTGCTAGAACTCGGAGCTATGGCTACACCTTC
CSARTRSYGYTF
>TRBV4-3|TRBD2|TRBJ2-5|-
TGCGCCAGCAGCCAAGATCAACTAGCGGGGGGGAGGACCCAGTACTTC
CASSQDQLAGGRTQYF
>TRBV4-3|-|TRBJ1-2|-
TGCGCCAGCAGCCAAGACCTCGGCCTCAATGCTGGCTACACCTTC
CASSQDLGLNAGYTF
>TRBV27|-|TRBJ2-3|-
TGTGCCAGCAGTTGGGGGGAGGAAGATACGCAGTATTTT
CASSWGEEDTQYF
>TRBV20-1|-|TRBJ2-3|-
TGCAGTGCTAGTCCGGCAAATCAGATAGCGCAGTATTTT
CSASPANQIAQYF
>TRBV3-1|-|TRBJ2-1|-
TGTGCCAGCAGCCGCAGGGGCGGGGGCCAAGGCAATGAGCAGTTCTTC
CASSRRGGGQGNEQFF
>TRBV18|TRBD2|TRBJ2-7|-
TGTGCCAGCTCACCAACGGCTAGCGGGGCGAACGAGCAGTACTTC
CASSPTASGANEQYF
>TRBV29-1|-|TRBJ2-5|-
TGCAGCGTTAACTGGGCGGAGACCCAGTACTTC
CSVNWAETQYF
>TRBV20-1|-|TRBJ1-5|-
TGCAGTGCTCAGCAAGGCACTTCGATCAGACAGCCCCAGCATTTT
CSAQQGTSIRQPQHF
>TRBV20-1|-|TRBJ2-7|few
TGCAGTGCTACAAAGACGGTGGCCTACGAGCAGTACTTC
CSATKTVAYEQYF
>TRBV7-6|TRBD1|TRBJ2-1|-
TGTGCCAGCAGCGGAGGACAGGTGGATGAGCAGTTCTTC
CASSGGQVDEQFF
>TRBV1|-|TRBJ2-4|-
TGCACCAGCAGCCATTTCTCGAATCGGTGGGGGGAGTTGGCCAAAAACATTCAGTACTTC
CTSSHFSNRWGELAKNIQYF
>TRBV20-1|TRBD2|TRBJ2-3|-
TGCAGTGCTAGATCCCTTACTAGCGGGATTAGCACAGATACGCAGTATTTT
CSARSLTSGISTDTQYF
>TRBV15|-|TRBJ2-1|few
TGTGCCACCAGTCCCAGGGGCGATGAGCAGTTCTTC
CATSPRGDEQFF
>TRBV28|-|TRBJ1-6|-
TGTGCCAGCAGTTTAGAGGCAATTAATTCACCCCTCCACTTT
CASSLEAINSPLHF
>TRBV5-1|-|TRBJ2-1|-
TGCGCCAGCAGATCCTTAGTGGGGGGATACAATGAGCAGTTCTTC
CASRSLVGGYNEQFF
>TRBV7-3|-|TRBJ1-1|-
TGTGCCAGCAGCTTAATTACAGGAGGTGAAGCTTTCTTT
CASSLITGGEAFF
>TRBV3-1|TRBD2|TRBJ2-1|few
TGTGCCAGCAGCCAAGAGATCTCGGGGGGGGCGCGAGGTGAGCAGTTCTTC
CASSQEISGGARGEQFF
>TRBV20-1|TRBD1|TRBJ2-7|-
TGCAGTGCTAGAGCACAGGGGGACGAGCAGTACTTC
CSARAQGDEQYF
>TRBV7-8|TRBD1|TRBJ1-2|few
TGTGCCAGCAGCCCGGGACAGACGATACTAGCGTATGGCTACACCTTC
CASSPGQTILAYGYTF
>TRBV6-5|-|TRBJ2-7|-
TGTGCCAGCAGTTACTCGAGTGGCCTGGACAATGAGCAGTACTTC
CASSYSSGLDNEQYF
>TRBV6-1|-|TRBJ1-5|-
TGTGCCAGCAGTGAAGCTCGGCCCTCGGATCAGCCCCAGCATTTT
CASSEARPSDQPQHF
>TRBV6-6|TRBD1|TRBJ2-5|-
TGTGCCAGCAGCGAGACAGGGGTTCCCTACAATGAGCAGTACTTC
CASSETGVPYNEQYF
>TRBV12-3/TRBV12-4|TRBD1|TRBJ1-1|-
TGTGCCAGCAGTCCTAACCCGGGACAGGTTGAAGCTTTCTTT
CASSPNPGQVEAFF
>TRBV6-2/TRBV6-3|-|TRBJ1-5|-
TGTGCCAGCAGGGACATTGGGGCCGCGGGATATAGCAATCAGCCCCAGCATTTT
CASRDIGAAGYSNQPQHF
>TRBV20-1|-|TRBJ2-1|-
TGCAGTGTCAGTCCCACCATTGAGCAGTTCTTC
CSVSPTIEQFF
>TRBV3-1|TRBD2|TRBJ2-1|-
TGTGCCAGCAGCCAAGCGGCTCGGGGGGGCCATGAGCAGTTCTTC
CASSQAARGGHEQFF
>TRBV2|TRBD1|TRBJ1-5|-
TGTGCCAGCTCGGGACAGGGGGCGAGACAGCCCCAGCATTTT
CASSGQGARQPQHF
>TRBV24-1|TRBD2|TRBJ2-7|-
TGTGCCACCAGTGACCTAGCGGGGGGGCCAGGGGAGCAGTACTTC
CATSDLAGGPGEQYF
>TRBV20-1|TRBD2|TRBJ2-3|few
TGCAGTGCTCCGTGGCTAGCGGGGAACACAGATACGCAGTATTTT
CSAPWLAGNTDTQYF
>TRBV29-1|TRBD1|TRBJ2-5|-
TGCAGCGTTGGGGAGTTGACAGGGGAAGCAGGAGAGACCCAGTACTTC
CSVGELTGEAGETQYF
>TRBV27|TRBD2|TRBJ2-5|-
TGTGCCAGCAGTTTATCGATGCTAGCGGGGGGTCAAGAGACCCAGTACTTC
CASSLSMLAGGQETQYF
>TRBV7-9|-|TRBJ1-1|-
TGTGCCAGCAGCTTACGGAGAATGAACACTGAAGCTTTCTTT
CASSLRRMNTEAFF
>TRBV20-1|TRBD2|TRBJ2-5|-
TGCAGTGCTAATAGAGGACTAGGCCAAGAGACCCAGTACTTC
CSANRGLGQETQYF
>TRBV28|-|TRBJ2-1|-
TGTGCCAGCAGTTTTGAGTGGAATGAGCAGTTCTTC
CASSFEWNEQFF
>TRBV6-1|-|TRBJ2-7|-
TGTGCCAGCAGTGGACTCCGGGACTCCTACGAGCAGTACTTC
CASSGLRDSYEQYF
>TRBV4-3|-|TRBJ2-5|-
TGCGCCAGCAGCCAAGGGGACCGGGGTAGGACCCAGTACTTC
CASSQGDRGRTQYF
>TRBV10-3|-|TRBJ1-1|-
TGTGCCATCATCGCCCACGAGAACACTGAAGCTTTCTTT
CAIIAHENTEAFF
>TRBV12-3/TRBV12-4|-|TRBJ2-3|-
TGTGCCAGCAGTTTGGGCCTTGCGCAGTATTTT
CASSLGLAQYF
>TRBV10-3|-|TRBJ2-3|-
TGTGCCATCAGTGGGTTCCCTTCAACGGGACTTGGAGATACGCAGTATTTT
CAISGFPSTGLGDTQYF
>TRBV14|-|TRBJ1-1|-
TGTGCCAGCAGCCTTAAGTCCGGGACAGAAGCTTTCTTT
CASSLKSGTEAFF
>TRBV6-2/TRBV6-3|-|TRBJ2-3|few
TGTGCCAGCAGTTACGACGGCACTAGCACAGATACGCAGTATTTT
CASSYDGTSTDTQYF
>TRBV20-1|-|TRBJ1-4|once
TGCAGTGCTAGAGATCAGGGGAGAGAAAAACTGTTTTTT
CSARDQGREKLFF
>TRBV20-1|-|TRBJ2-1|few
TGCAGTGCTAGAGTCCCGGACGGGAGAAGCTCCTACAATGAGCAGTTCTTC
CSARVPDGRSSYNEQFF
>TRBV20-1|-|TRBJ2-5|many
TGCAGTGCTGCCCCTGAGACCCAGTACTTC
CSAAPETQYF
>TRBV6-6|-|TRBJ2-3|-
TGTGCCAGCAGTCCAGAGGCGCAGGGGTACACGCAGTATTTT
CASSPEAQGYTQYF
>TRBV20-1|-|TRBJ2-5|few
TGCAGTGCCCTCCCGCCCAAAGGGGCAAAAGGGACCCAGTACTTC
CSALPPKGAKGTQYF